The following is a T cell receptor beta chain sequence with its context. What it recognizes is unknown. The method was immunoSEQ multiplex PCR; TCRdb's version includes in-frame clones alone and lacks a portion of them. The sample records approximately 90,000 clones, approximately 90% being singletons. This sample was included in a study of OX40 agonist ivuxolimab in advanced cancers. About the study: Partial responses were seen in three patients, one with hepatocellular carcinoma and two with cutaneous melanoma. General study results and limits: Clones of CD4+ and CD8+ blood T cells grew by week 6 at doses of 0.1 to 3.0 mg/kg.

CDR1 is MDHEN, CDR2 SYDVKM, per germline. The ends lost 4 bases at V and 4 bases at J; junction bases unmatched: 11. The CDR3 loop spans 16 amino acids. The sample consisted of CD4+ or CD8+ T cells sorted from blood, taken in a trial of the OX40 agonist ivuxolimab. The source of this sequence is an adult with an advanced solid tumor such as melanoma, head and neck, liver or kidney cancer. V usage is TRBV28 and J usage is TRBJ2-3, with TRBD1 matching over 7 bases. CDR3 nucleotides: TGTGCCAGCAGTTCTGGACAGGCCTTGTGGGCAGATACGCAGTATTTT. Its protein is CASSSGQALWADTQYF.